This passage covers 10 T cell receptor beta chains from one sample sequenced in a study of cytomegalovirus exposure and HLA in healthy donors. The PCR contained 60 Vbeta and 13 Jbeta primers. The repertoire was sequenced with immunoSEQ multiplex PCR; TCRdb's copy has only in-frame clones and lacks some. The sample yields 120,000 to 150,000 clones, 65% to 90% seen once. Sequenced sample: PBMCs. Receptors originate from a woman in her twenties or thirties in good health and CMV-seronegative.

This clone was found once. V and J are TRBV27 and TRBJ2-7, with 9 nucleotides matching TRBD1. Germline V gene lookup returns CDR1 MNHEY and CDR2 SMNVEV (reference sequence). The CDR3 runs 14 residues. Germline trimming cut 5 bases from V and 7 bases from J; bases unmatched to any gene: 9. The CDR3 sequence: CASSLGQGSREQYF. CDR3 DNA sequence: TGTGCCAGCAGTCTGGGACAGGGTAGTAGGGAGCAGTACTTC.

This clone was observed a handful of times. V is TRBV10-1 and J is TRBJ2-5; TRBD1 agrees at 10 bases. Trimming cost V 6 bases and J 4 bases; bases outside gene matches: 2. The CDR3 contains 13 residues. Germline V lookup: CDR1 WNHNN, CDR2 SYGVQD (reference sequence). For the CDR3, the DNA is TGCGCCAGCAGCCGGGACAGGGGAGAGACCCAGTACTTC. The encoded protein is CASSRDRGETQYF.

The chain carries TRBV27 and TRBJ2-7; D might be TRBD2 (5 bases). Trimming cost V 8 bases and J 3 bases, with 11 bases left between them. Per the germline V gene, CDR1 is MNHEY and CDR2 is SMNVEV (reference sequence). CDR3 length: 12 amino acids. As DNA, the CDR3 is TGTGCCAGCGGGAGACGGAGCTACGAGCAGTACTTC. Its protein product is CASGRRSYEQYF.

The chain couples TRBV11-2 to TRBJ2-1; 11 bases are shared with TRBD2. The CDR3 consists of 19 residues. V dropped 0 bases and J dropped 7; count of bases not matched to a gene: 14. Germline V gene sequence: CDR1 SGHAT, CDR2 FQNNGV. The CDR3 loop is CASSLDRRRLAGPRNEQFF. CDR3 bases: TGTGCCAGCAGCTTAGATCGGAGAAGACTAGCGGGACCGAGGAATGAGCAGTTCTTC.

This clone was counted between two and nine times. CDR3 coding DNA: TGCAGCGTTAGGAGGGGCACTGAAGCTTTCTTT. Amino acids: CSVRRGTEAFF. The gene calls are TRBV29-1 and TRBJ1-1, with TRBD1 as a possible D gene (5 bases). Germline values: CDR1 SQVTM, CDR2 ANQGSEA. The CDR3 extends over 11 amino acids. Trimming shortened V by 5 bases and J by 4 bases, and 8 bases separated the two germline ends.

The chain employs TRBV5-1 and TRBJ2-5, with 7 nucleotides matching TRBD1. Looked up from germline, CDR1 is SGHRS and CDR2 is YFSETQ. This CDR3 has 11 residues. The V segment lost 5 bases and the J segment 11 bases; nucleotides outside the gene matches: 6. CDR3 protein: CASRTGTEQYF. The CDR3 DNA sequence: TGCGCCAGCAGAACCGGGACAGAGCAGTACTTC.

The gene calls are TRBV11-2 and TRBJ2-7; 13 bases fit TRBD2. CDR3 length: 18 amino acids. The V segment lost 5 bases and the J segment 1 base; nucleotides outside the gene matches: 11. CDR1 SGHAT and CDR2 FQNNGV come from the germline V gene. Here the CDR3 DNA reads TGTGCCAGCAGCCCTAGGGGTCGACTAGCGGGGGGTTCCTACGAGCAGTACTTC. It is translated as CASSPRGRLAGGSYEQYF.

The chain couples TRBV15 to TRBJ2-5, with TRBD2 matching 9 bases. The end of the DNA aligns better with TRBJ2-7, so the J call may be wrong. The germline gives CDR1 LNHNV, CDR2 YYDKDF (reference sequence). This CDR3 region has 15 residues. CDR3 residues: CATSMGERGAYEQYF. The CDR3 DNA sequence: TGTGCCACCAGCATGGGTGAGCGGGGGGCCTACGAGCAGTACTTC.

The V gene is TRBV11-1, the J gene TRBJ2-3, with 8 positions matching TRBD2. The germline gives CDR1 SGHAT, CDR2 FQDESV (reference sequence). V lost 3 bases to trimming and J lost 6 bases; unmatched junction nucleotides: 14. The length of the CDR3 is 17 residues. DNA of the CDR3: TGTGCCAGCAGCTTTCGCGGGGGGATAAACGGGCATGATACGCAGTATTTT. It is translated as CASSFRGGINGHDTQYF.

V is TRBV2 and J is TRBJ2-3; 12 bases fit TRBD2. CDR1 is SNHLY, CDR2 FYNNEI, per germline. CDR3 length: 16 amino acids. V trimming: 4 bases; J trimming: 1 base; junction bases outside the gene matches: 3. The CDR3 loop is CASSASGRVGTDTQYF. The CDR3 DNA follows: TGTGCCAGCAGTGCTAGCGGGAGGGTTGGCACAGATACGCAGTATTTT.